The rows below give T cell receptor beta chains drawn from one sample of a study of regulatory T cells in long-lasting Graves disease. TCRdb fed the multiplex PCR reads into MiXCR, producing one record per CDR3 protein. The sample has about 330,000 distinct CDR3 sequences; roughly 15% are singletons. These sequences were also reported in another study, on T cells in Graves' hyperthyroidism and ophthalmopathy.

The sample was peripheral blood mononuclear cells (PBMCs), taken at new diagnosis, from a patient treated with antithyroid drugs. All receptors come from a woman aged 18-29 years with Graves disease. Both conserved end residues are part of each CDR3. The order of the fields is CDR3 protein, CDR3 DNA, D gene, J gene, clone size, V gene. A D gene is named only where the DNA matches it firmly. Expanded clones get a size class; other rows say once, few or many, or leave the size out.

CASSFSLAGDNEQYF	TGTGCCAGCAGCTTTTCCCTAGCGGGGGACAACGAGCAGTACTTC	TRBD2	TRBJ2-7	many	TRBV11-1
CSVESDRAPYGYTF	TGCAGCGTTGAATCTGACAGGGCCCCCTATGGCTACACCTTC	TRBD1	TRBJ1-2	.	TRBV29-1
CASSLIQGSNQPQHF	TGTGCCAGCAGTTTGATACAGGGTAGCAATCAGCCCCAGCATTTT	.	TRBJ1-5	many	TRBV28
CASSLRGEGSSYNEQFF	TGCGCCAGCAGCTTGAGAGGGGAGGGCAGCTCCTACAATGAGCAGTTCTTC	TRBD2	TRBJ2-1	many	TRBV5-1
CASSQDPLYEQYF	TGTGCCAGCAGCCAAGATCCGCTCTACGAGCAGTACTTC	.	TRBJ2-7	few	TRBV4-2
CASRTSGGGETQYF	TGTGCCAGCAGGACTAGCGGGGGGGGGGAGACCCAGTACTTC	TRBD2	TRBJ2-5	few	TRBV6-1
CASSPLRGEGETQYF	TGTGCCAGCAGCCCACTTCGAGGGGAAGGAGAGACCCAGTACTTC	.	TRBJ2-5	few	TRBV7-9
CASSYYPGHYYNEQFF	TGTGCCAGTAGTTACTACCCGGGACACTACTACAATGAGCAGTTCTTC	.	TRBJ2-1	once	TRBV19
CASSFGRVNEQFF	TGTGCCAGCAGCTTTGGCAGGGTCAATGAGCAGTTCTTC	.	TRBJ2-1	many	TRBV11-2
CSAERGDTQYF	TGCAGTGCTGAACGGGGGGATACGCAGTATTTT	.	TRBJ2-3	many	TRBV20-1
CSARDLSPQEQYF	TGCAGTGCCCGGGACCTGAGTCCCCAGGAGCAGTACTTC	.	TRBJ2-7	many	TRBV20-1
CASSTGQHEKLFF	TGTGCCAGTAGTACCGGACAGCATGAAAAACTGTTTTTT	.	TRBJ1-4	few	TRBV19
CASSLESRGYEQYF	TGTGCCAGCAGTCTCGAAAGTCGGGGCTACGAGCAGTACTTC	.	TRBJ2-7	many	TRBV6-1
CACFGRVDYGYTF	TGTGCCTGCTTCGGCAGGGTGGACTATGGCTACACCTTC	.	TRBJ1-2	.	TRBV19
CAWTEGTVSSYEQYF	TGTGCCTGGACGGAGGGAACCGTAAGCTCCTACGAGCAGTACTTC	.	TRBJ2-7	many	TRBV30
CSAYGLAGTPEQYF	TGCAGTGCTTACGGACTAGCGGGAACCCCCGAGCAGTACTTC	TRBD2	TRBJ2-7	many	TRBV20-1
CASSSRGGDTDTQYF	TGTGCCAGCAGCTCGCGGGGGGGCGACACAGATACGCAGTATTTT	TRBD2	TRBJ2-3	few	TRBV7-9
CASSDSWVRFGQFF	TGTGCCAGCAGTGACAGCTGGGTCCGCTTCGGGCAGTTCTTC	.	TRBJ2-1	.	TRBV12-3/TRBV12-4
CASSFGGTGNYGYTF	TGTGCCAGCAGTTTCGGGGGGACGGGAAACTATGGCTACACCTTC	.	TRBJ1-2	many	TRBV12-3/TRBV12-4
CASSYGSGLRGGYTF	TGTGCCAGCAGTTACGGCTCGGGCCTCAGGGGCGGCTACACCTTC	.	TRBJ1-2	few	TRBV6-2/TRBV6-3
CASSQVGQGSTEAFF	TGCGCCAGCAGCCAGGTCGGACAGGGGAGTACTGAAGCTTTCTTT	TRBD1	TRBJ1-1	many	TRBV4-1
CASSQTSGGNTGELFF	TGTGCCAGCAGCCAGACTAGCGGGGGGAACACCGGGGAGCTGTTTTTT	TRBD2	TRBJ2-2	many	TRBV3-1
CASSFYSGAGNTGELFF	TGTGCCAGTAGTTTTTACTCAGGGGCGGGTAACACCGGGGAGCTGTTTTTT	.	TRBJ2-2	.	TRBV19
CASSRLSDGTYEQYF	TGTGCCAGCAGCCGACTTTCGGACGGCACCTACGAGCAGTACTTC	.	TRBJ2-7	many	TRBV7-9
CASSHPGNTGELFF	TGTGCCAGCAGCCATCCGGGGAACACCGGGGAGCTGTTTTTT	.	TRBJ2-2	few	TRBV3-1
CASSPGPEETQYF	TGTGCCAGCAGTCCGGGGCCCGAAGAGACCCAGTACTTC	.	TRBJ2-5	many	TRBV9
CSASLGQYSNQPQHF	TGCAGTGCTAGTCTGGGACAGTATAGCAATCAGCCCCAGCATTTT	TRBD1	TRBJ1-5	many	TRBV20-1
CASSSLAGGGRDIQYF	TGTGCCAGCAGTAGCCTAGCGGGAGGCGGGAGGGACATTCAGTACTTC	TRBD2	TRBJ2-4	.	TRBV6-1
CANSAVGGGSTDTQYF	TGTGCCAACAGCGCCGTTGGGGGAGGAAGCACAGATACGCAGTATTTT	.	TRBJ2-3	.	TRBV7-9
CAIGDRADYNEQFF	TGTGCCATCGGGGACAGGGCAGACTACAATGAGCAGTTCTTC	TRBD1	TRBJ2-1	many	TRBV10-3
CASSVAGRVNTGELFF	TGTGCCAGCAGCGTAGCAGGCAGGGTTAACACCGGGGAGCTGTTTTTT	.	TRBJ2-2	many	TRBV9
CASSLGSRLGSDTQYF	TGCGCCAGCAGCTTGGGGTCCCGACTAGGGTCAGATACGCAGTATTTT	.	TRBJ2-3	many	TRBV5-1
CATSRDTGFEQYF	TGTGCCACCAGCAGAGATACAGGGTTCGAGCAGTACTTC	.	TRBJ2-7	.	TRBV15
CASRDLGTSGDSYNEQFF	TGTGCCAGCAGGGACCTGGGCACTAGCGGGGACTCCTACAATGAGCAGTTCTTC	TRBD2	TRBJ2-1	.	TRBV2
CASSGTGGYNEQFF	TGTGCCAGCAGTGGGACAGGGGGCTACAATGAGCAGTTCTTC	TRBD1	TRBJ2-1	many	TRBV2
CASSVALTQAERTYGYTF	TGTGCCAGCAGCGTAGCTTTAACTCAGGCCGAAAGAACCTATGGCTACACCTTC	.	TRBJ1-2	few	TRBV9
CATQTLDRGYGYTF	TGTGCCACCCAAACCCTCGACAGAGGCTATGGCTACACCTTC	.	TRBJ1-2	few	TRBV6-2/TRBV6-3
CASCPPQGDTQYF	TGTGCCAGCTGCCCTCCGCAGGGGGATACGCAGTATTTT	.	TRBJ2-3	.	TRBV6-1
CASSSTTTGGREKLFF	TGTGCCAGCTCATCAACTACGACAGGGGGGAGGGAAAAACTGTTTTTT	TRBD1	TRBJ1-4	many	TRBV18
CAIMSGQNYEQYF	TGTGCCATCATGTCGGGACAGAACTACGAGCAGTACTTC	TRBD1	TRBJ2-7	many	TRBV10-3
CASSRSGPQPQHF	TGTGCCAGCAGTAGATCAGGGCCCCAGCCCCAGCATTTT	.	TRBJ1-5	few	TRBV2
CASRQTGSGEAFF	TGTGCCAGCAGACAGACAGGCTCAGGTGAAGCTTTCTTT	.	TRBJ1-1	many	TRBV2
CASSRIGIHNEQFF	TGTGCCAGTAGTCGCATCGGGATTCACAATGAGCAGTTCTTC	.	TRBJ2-1	many	TRBV19
CSALRSEPSSYEQYF	TGCAGTGCGTTACGTAGCGAACCGAGCTCCTACGAGCAGTACTTC	.	TRBJ2-7	many	TRBV20-1
CASSISGRLGNEQFF	TGTGCCAGCAGTATTAGCGGGAGGCTGGGGAATGAGCAGTTCTTC	TRBD2	TRBJ2-1	many	TRBV12-3/TRBV12-4
CASSYQRPGGERKNIQYF	TGTGCCAGCAGTTACCAACGGCCGGGGGGAGAGAGGAAAAACATTCAGTACTTC	TRBD2	TRBJ2-4	many	TRBV6-2/TRBV6-3
CSASYGYTF	TGCAGTGCTAGTTATGGCTACACCTTC	.	TRBJ1-2	.	TRBV20-1
CASSVSRANYGYTF	TGTGCCAGCAGCGTGTCTAGGGCTAACTATGGCTACACCTTC	.	TRBJ1-2	many	TRBV9
CASSLPGQPAYEQYF	TGTGCCAGCAGCCTCCCGGGACAGCCAGCCTACGAGCAGTACTTC	TRBD1	TRBJ2-7	many	TRBV5-4
CASGRGTVEAFF	TGTGCCAGCGGTCGAGGGACAGTTGAAGCTTTCTTT	TRBD1	TRBJ1-1	many	TRBV11-1
CASSYSKLNYGYTF	TGTGCCAGCAGTTACTCGAAACTGAACTATGGCTACACCTTC	.	TRBJ1-2	few	TRBV6-2/TRBV6-3
CASSMEGVNYGYTF	TGTGCCAGTAGTATGGAGGGGGTAAACTATGGCTACACCTTC	.	TRBJ1-2	.	TRBV19
CAIREGTGNEQYF	TGTGCCATCAGAGAAGGGACAGGGAACGAGCAGTACTTC	TRBD1	TRBJ2-7	.	TRBV10-3
CASSQFDNEQFF	TGTGCCAGCAGCCAATTCGACAATGAGCAGTTCTTC	.	TRBJ2-1	.	TRBV6-1
CASESGQGPQETQYF	TGTGCCAGTGAATCAGGACAGGGGCCCCAAGAGACCCAGTACTTC	TRBD1	TRBJ2-5	.	TRBV6-1
CASSSNLPSSGVNTGELFF	TGTGCCAGCAGCTCAAACCTACCCTCTAGCGGGGTGAACACCGGGGAGCTGTTTTTT	TRBD2	TRBJ2-2	few	TRBV13